This record covers a single T cell receptor beta chain. The sample originates from a study of T cell changes during pregnancy in multiple sclerosis. Generated by immunoSEQ multiplex PCR, the TCRdb table keeps only in-frame clones and is missing some. Among roughly 86,000 clones listed, about 92% were seen once. The source was peripheral blood, collected in the first trimester of pregnancy. The sequence was obtained from a female donor with multiple sclerosis, enrolled in a pregnancy study.

CDR3 coding DNA: TGTGCCAGTAGTAGAGGTCCCAGCGGGAGACTCTCCTACGAGCAGTACTTC. Its translation is CASSRGPSGRLSYEQYF. This chain joins TRBV19 and TRBJ2-7; 8 bases are a match to TRBD2. With 4 bases clipped from V and 0 bases from J, the junction kept 11 bases outside the gene matches. Per the germline V gene, CDR1 is LNHDA and CDR2 is SQIVND (reference sequence). The CDR3 runs to 17 residues.